This TCR beta chain was captured by sequencing in a study of lymphopenia after photon versus proton radiotherapy. Findings of the study overall: Survival link was tested only in deceased patients; proton benefit remains a possibility.

This clone was found once. Antigen unknown. Sequencing was performed with immunoSEQ multiplex PCR; in TCRdb, only in-frame clones are kept and a portion is missing. The profile shows roughly 58,000 clones, roughly 87% of them singletons. The CDR3 has 11 residues. Germline V gives CDR1 GTSNPN, CDR2 SVGIG (reference sequence). The V and J ends lost 5 bases and 4 bases respectively, with 8 bases between them. The chain has TRBV30 and TRBJ1-1; the D is unclear. Sequencing used peripheral blood, obtained from a patient treated with proton-based radiotherapy. The source of this sequence is a man at least 80 years old with esophageal cancer. The CDR3 region has the DNA TGTGCCTGGGCGGTGGTCACTGAAGCTTTCTTT. Translating it yields CAWAVVTEAFF. Variable domain in full (rest from reference TRBV30 and TRBJ1-1): SQTIHQWPATLVQPVGSPLSLECTVEGTSNPNLYWYRQAAGRGLQLLFYSVGIGQISSEVPQNLSASRPQDRQFILSSKKLLLSDSGFYLCAWAVVTEAFFGQGTRLTVV.